A single sample gave rise to the 9 T cell receptor beta chains below, sequenced in a study of T-cell reconstitution after alpha-beta-depleted transplantation in children. TCRbeta library construction was performed incorporating unique molecular identifiers. TCRdb re-derived calls from the PCR reads in MiXCR, one entry per CDR3 protein. This table has about 610,000 distinct CDR3 sequences, 10% appearing once. Specimen: PBMCs from the stem cell graft donor, collected from the stem cell graft. The receptors were gathered from a human donor who donated a stem cell graft to a child with acute myeloid leukemia.

V usage is TRBV12-3 or TRBV12-4 and J usage is TRBJ2-2; 9 bases map to TRBD2. This CDR3 is 17 amino acids long. With 6 bases clipped from V and 0 bases from J, the junction kept 8 bases outside the gene matches. DNA for the CDR3: TGTGCCAGCAGAAATAGCGGGGGCCGCGCGAACACCGGGGAGCTGTTTTTT. This translates into CASRNSGGRANTGELFF.

This clonotype was observed many times. The chain recombines TRBV7-9 with TRBJ2-3; tentatively, D is TRBD2 (6 bases). Trimming cost V 5 bases and J 4 bases, with 13 bases left between them. From germline, CDR1 is SEHNR and CDR2 FQNEAQ (reference sequence). This CDR3 comprises 14 residues. The CDR3: CASSPGLGSDTQYF. CDR3 sequence (DNA): TGTGCCAGCAGCCCGGGACTTGGATCAGATACGCAGTATTTT.

This clonotype was seen repeatedly, ten times or more. The rearrangement uses TRBV7-3 and TRBJ2-1, with D perhaps TRBD2 (6 bases). V lost 6 bases and J 2 bases, leaving 17 bases between the germline ends. This CDR3 spans 16 amino acids. Germline CDR1 SGHTA, CDR2 FQGTGA. CDR3 DNA sequence: TGTGCCAGCAGTTACTCGGGACGCGGGACCTACAATGAGCAGTTCTTC. It yields the protein CASSYSGRGTYNEQFF.

The rearrangement joins TRBV5-1 to TRBJ2-2; maybe TRBD1 (5 bases). With 4 bases removed from V and 1 base from J, the gap between germline ends came to 11 bases. The CDR3 length is 15 residues. Germline values: CDR1 SGHRS, CDR2 YFSETQ. This CDR3 reads CASSDNRGNTGELFF. CDR3 bases: TGCGCCAGCAGCGACAATAGGGGGAACACCGGGGAGCTGTTTTTT.

This clonotype was counted at least ten times. The V and J genes are TRBV7-2 and TRBJ2-3, with D unclear. CDR1 and CDR2 (germline): SGHTA, FQGNSA. The germline V and J ends were trimmed by 1 base and 0 bases, with 8 bases remaining between them. CDR3 length: 15 residues. The chain's CDR3 is CASSLVAPSTDTQYF. The DNA of the CDR3 is TGTGCCAGCAGCTTAGTAGCCCCAAGCACAGATACGCAGTATTTT. Together with reference TRBV7-2 and TRBJ2-3, the CDR3 gives the full variable domain: GAGVSQSPSNKVTEKGKDVELRCDPISGHTALYWYRQSLGQGLEFLIYFQGNSAPDKSGLPSDRFSAERTGGSVSTLTIQRTQQEDSAVYLCASSLVAPSTDTQYFGPGTRLTVL.

This clonotype was counted between two and nine times. CDR3: CASSQVKGYPHEQYF. The CDR3 nucleotides read TGTGCCAGCAGCCAAGTAAAGGGATACCCGCACGAGCAGTACTTC. The rearrangement joins TRBV3-1 to TRBJ2-7, with D unresolved. The length of the CDR3 is 15 residues. Trimming removed 1 base at V and 5 bases at J, with 15 bases between. The germline V gene encodes CDR1 LGHDT and CDR2 YNNKEL (reference sequence).

The CDR3 loop reads CASSLGLAGKRPYNEQFF. Here the CDR3 DNA reads TGTGCCAGCAGTTTGGGGCTAGCGGGAAAGCGACCCTACAATGAGCAGTTCTTC. This chain uses TRBV12-3 or TRBV12-4 with TRBJ2-1, with TRBD2 identical over 9 bases. Trimming removed 3 bases from V and 2 bases from J; junction bases left unmatched: 11. The CDR3 is 18 amino acids.

Ten or more counts support this clonotype. This sequence joins TRBV6-2 or TRBV6-3 and TRBJ2-3, with 10 bases identical to TRBD2. The V and J ends lost 4 bases and 1 base, in that order; junction bases with no gene match: 11. The CDR3 runs to 18 residues. Germline values: CDR1 MNHEY, CDR2 SVGEGT. For the CDR3, the DNA is TGTGCCAGCAGTTCCTTCCGGGCTAGCGGGAGAGGCACAGATACGCAGTATTTT. This codes for CASSSFRASGRGTDTQYF.

This clonotype was detected many times. The rearrangement joins TRBV9 to TRBJ2-7; weak D call: TRBD1 (6 bases). The germline V gene has CDR1 SGDLS and CDR2 YYNGEE. Trimming removed 0 bases from V and 2 bases from J, with 9 bases in between. The CDR3 runs to 14 residues. This CDR3 reads CASSVDRVTYEQYF. Here the CDR3 DNA reads TGTGCCAGCAGCGTAGACAGGGTCACCTACGAGCAGTACTTC. Complete variable domain (other parts from reference TRBV9 and TRBJ2-7): DSGVTQTPKHLITATGQRVTLRCSPRSGDLSVYWYQQSLDQGLQFLIQYYNGEERAKGNILERFSAQQFPDLHSELNLSSLELGDSALYFCASSVDRVTYEQYFGPGTRLTVT.